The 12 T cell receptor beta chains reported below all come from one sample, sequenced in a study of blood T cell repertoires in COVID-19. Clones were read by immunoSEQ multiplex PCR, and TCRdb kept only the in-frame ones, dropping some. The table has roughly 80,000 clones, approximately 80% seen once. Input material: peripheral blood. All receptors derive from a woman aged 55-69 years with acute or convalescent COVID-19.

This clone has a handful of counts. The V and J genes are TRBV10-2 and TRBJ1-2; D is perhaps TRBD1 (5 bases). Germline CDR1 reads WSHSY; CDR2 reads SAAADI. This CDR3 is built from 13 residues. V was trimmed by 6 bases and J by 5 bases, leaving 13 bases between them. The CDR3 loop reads CASSLLDRYGYTF. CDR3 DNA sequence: TGCGCCAGCAGCCTACTTGACAGATATGGCTACACCTTC.

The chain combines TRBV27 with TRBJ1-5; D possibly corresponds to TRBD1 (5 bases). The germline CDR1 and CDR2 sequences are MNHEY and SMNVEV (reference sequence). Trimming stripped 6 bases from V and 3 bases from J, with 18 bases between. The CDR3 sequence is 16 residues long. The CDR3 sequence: CASSRDFRVINQPQHF. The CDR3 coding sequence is TGTGCCAGCAGCCGGGACTTCAGGGTCATCAATCAGCCCCAGCATTTT.

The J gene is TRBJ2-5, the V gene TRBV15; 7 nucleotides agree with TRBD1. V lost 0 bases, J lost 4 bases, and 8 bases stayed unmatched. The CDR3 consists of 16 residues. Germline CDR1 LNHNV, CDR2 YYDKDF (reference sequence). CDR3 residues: CATSRDPWTGGETQYF. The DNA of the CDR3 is TGTGCCACCAGCAGAGATCCGTGGACAGGCGGAGAGACCCAGTACTTC.

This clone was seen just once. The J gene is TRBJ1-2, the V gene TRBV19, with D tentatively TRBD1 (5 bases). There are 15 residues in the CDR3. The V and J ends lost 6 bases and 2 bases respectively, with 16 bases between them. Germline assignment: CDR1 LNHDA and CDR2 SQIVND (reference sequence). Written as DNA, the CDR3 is TGTGCCAGTAGGGGACTGAGGGAGGTAAACTATGGCTACACCTTC. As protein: CASRGLREVNYGYTF.

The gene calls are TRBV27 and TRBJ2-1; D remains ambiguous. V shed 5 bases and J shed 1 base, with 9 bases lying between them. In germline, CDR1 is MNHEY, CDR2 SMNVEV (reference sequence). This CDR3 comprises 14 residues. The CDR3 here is CASSARQSYNEQFF. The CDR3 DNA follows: TGTGCCAGCAGTGCGAGACAATCCTACAATGAGCAGTTCTTC.

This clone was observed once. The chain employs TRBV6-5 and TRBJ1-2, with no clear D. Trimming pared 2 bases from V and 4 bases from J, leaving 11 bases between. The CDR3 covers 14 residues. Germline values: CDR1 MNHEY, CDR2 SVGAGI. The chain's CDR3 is CASSYLGSFYGYTF. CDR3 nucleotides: TGTGCCAGCAGTTACCTAGGGAGTTTCTATGGCTACACCTTC.

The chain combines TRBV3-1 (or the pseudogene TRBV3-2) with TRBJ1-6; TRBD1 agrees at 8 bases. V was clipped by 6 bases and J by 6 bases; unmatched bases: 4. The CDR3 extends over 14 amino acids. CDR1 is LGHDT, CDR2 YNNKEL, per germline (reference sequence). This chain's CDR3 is CASSPGQGNSPLHF. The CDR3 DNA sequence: TGTGCCAGCAGTCCTGGACAGGGTAATTCACCCCTCCACTTT.

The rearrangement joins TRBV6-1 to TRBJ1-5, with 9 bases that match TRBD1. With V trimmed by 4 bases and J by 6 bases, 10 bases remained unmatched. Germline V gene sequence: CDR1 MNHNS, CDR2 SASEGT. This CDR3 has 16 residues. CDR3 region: CASSALYRGQGQPQHF. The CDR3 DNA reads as TGTGCCAGCAGTGCTCTATACAGGGGGCAGGGTCAGCCCCAGCATTTT.

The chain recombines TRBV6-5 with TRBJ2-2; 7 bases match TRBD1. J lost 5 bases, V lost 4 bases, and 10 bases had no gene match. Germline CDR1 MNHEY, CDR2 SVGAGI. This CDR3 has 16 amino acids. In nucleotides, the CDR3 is TGTGCCAGCAGTTCTCACGCCGGGACAGTTACCGGGGAGCTGTTTTTT. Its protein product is CASSSHAGTVTGELFF.

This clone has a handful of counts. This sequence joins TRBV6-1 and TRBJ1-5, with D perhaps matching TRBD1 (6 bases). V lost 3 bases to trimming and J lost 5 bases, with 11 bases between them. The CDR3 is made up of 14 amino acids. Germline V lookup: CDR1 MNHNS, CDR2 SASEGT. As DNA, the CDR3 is TGTGCCAGCAGTGAGACAGGAGGCCATCAGCCCCAGCATTTT. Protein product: CASSETGGHQPQHF.

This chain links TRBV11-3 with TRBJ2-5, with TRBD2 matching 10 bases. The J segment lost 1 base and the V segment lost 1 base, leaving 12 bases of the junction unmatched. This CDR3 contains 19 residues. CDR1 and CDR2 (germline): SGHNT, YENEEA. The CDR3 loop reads CASSLVRLAGEGSQETQYF. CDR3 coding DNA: TGTGCCAGCAGCTTAGTTCGGCTAGCGGGGGAAGGTAGCCAAGAGACCCAGTACTTC.

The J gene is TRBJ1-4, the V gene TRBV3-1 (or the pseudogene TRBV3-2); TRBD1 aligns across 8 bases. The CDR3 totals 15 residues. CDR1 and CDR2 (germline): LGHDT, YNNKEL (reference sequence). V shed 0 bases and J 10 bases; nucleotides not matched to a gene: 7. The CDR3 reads CASSQDFRGRGKLFF. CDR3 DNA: TGTGCCAGCAGCCAAGATTTCAGGGGGCGCGGAAAACTGTTTTTT.